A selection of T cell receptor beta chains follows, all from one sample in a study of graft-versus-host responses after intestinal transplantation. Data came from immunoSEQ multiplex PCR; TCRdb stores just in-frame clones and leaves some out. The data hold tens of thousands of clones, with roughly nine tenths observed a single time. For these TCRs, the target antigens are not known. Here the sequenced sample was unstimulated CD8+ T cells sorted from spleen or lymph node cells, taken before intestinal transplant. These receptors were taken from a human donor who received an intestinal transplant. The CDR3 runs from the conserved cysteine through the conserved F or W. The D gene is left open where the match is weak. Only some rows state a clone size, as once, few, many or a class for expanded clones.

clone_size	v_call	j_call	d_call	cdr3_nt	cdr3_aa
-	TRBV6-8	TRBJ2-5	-	TGTGCCAGCAGACCCAGAGGCGCGAGGGATGGAGAGACCCAGTACTTC	CASRPRGARDGETQYF
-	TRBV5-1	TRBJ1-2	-	TGCGCCAGCAGGTTGTGGGGGGATGGCTACACCTTC	CASRLWGDGYTF
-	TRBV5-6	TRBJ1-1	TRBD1	TGTGCCAGCAGCGAAACGGACAGGCTATACACTGAAGCTTTCTTT	CASSETDRLYTEAFF
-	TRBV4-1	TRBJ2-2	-	TGCGCCAGCAGCACACGACTGATAAGTAAGCGGTTGGCGTCCACCGGGGAGCTGTTTTTT	CASSTRLISKRLASTGELFF
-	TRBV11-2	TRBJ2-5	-	TGTGCCAGCAGCTTAGAGCCGGTCGGGGAGAACCAAGAGACCCAGTACTTC	CASSLEPVGENQETQYF
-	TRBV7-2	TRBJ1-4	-	TGTGCCAGCAGCCGGACAGCAACTAATGAAAAACTGTTTTTT	CASSRTATNEKLFF
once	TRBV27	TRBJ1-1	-	TGTGCCAGCAGTGGGCAGGGTGGGTACACTGAAGCTTTCTTT	CASSGQGGYTEAFF
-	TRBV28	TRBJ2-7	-	TGTGCCAGCAGCATAGCGGCCTACGAGCAGTACTTC	CASSIAAYEQYF
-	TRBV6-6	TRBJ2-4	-	TGTGCCAGCAGTTACTCGAGGGCTGGAGCCAAAAACATTCAGTACTTC	CASSYSRAGAKNIQYF
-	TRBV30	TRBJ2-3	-	TGTGCCTGGAGTGGAGGGAACTTCGGGGATACGCAGTATTTT	CAWSGGNFGDTQYF
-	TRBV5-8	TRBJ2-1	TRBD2	TGTGCCAGCAGCTTGCAGCGGGGGGTTTACAATGAGCAGTTCTTC	CASSLQRGVYNEQFF
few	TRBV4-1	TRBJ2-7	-	TGCGCCAGCAGCCAAGGACAGGACTACGAGCAGTACTTC	CASSQGQDYEQYF
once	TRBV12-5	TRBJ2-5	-	TGTGCTAGTGGTTTATCCGAAGAGACCCAGTACTTC	CASGLSEETQYF
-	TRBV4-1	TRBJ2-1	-	TGCGCCAGCAGCCTCGCAGGGGTCCCCAGCTCCTACAATGAGCAGTTCTTC	CASSLAGVPSSYNEQFF
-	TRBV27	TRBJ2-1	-	TGTGCCAGCAGTTTATTACCGGTCTCCTACAATGAGCAGTTCTTC	CASSLLPVSYNEQFF
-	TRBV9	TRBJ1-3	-	TGTGCCAGCAGCGGGACAGCGGATGGAAACACCATATATTTT	CASSGTADGNTIYF
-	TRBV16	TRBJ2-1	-	TGTGCCGGCAGCCCCTTAGGCGGTGAGCAGTTCTTC	CAGSPLGGEQFF
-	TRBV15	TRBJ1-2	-	TGTGCCACCAGCGAGAGAGTCAACTATGGCTACACCTTC	CATSERVNYGYTF
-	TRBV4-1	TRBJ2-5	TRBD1	TGCGCCAGCAGCCTCGGAGCCGCAGGACAGGGGGAGACCCAGTACTTC	CASSLGAAGQGETQYF
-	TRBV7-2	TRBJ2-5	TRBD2	TGTGCCAGCAGCTGTTACGAGACTAGCCCCTTGCAAGAGACCCAGTACTTC	CASSCYETSPLQETQYF
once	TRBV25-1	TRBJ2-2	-	TGTGCCAGCAGCCCACCCCGAGGGGACTTTACCGGGGAGCTGTTTTTT	CASSPPRGDFTGELFF
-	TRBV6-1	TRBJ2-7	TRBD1	TGTGCCAGCAGTGAAGGACAGGGGTCGAACGAGCAGTACTTC	CASSEGQGSNEQYF
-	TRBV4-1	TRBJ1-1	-	TGCGCCAGCAGCCAAGTGAACAGCCCTGAAGCTTTCTTT	CASSQVNSPEAFF
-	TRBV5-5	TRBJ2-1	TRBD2	TGTGCCAGCAGCGGCGGGGGGGCGGTTCCCAATGAGCAGTTCTTC	CASSGGGAVPNEQFF
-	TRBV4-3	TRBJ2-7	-	TGCGCCAGCAGCCAAGATAAGGCCGAACTAAGCTCCTACGAGCAGTACTTC	CASSQDKAELSSYEQYF